These 22 T cell receptor beta chains were sequenced from one sample in a study of metastatic and nonmetastatic thyroid tumors. Thyroid surgery had not been preceded by any treatment in any patient. TCRdb reassembled clones from the PCR reads with MiXCR. Among approximately 35,000 clones listed, roughly a third were seen once. Input material: tumor tissue. The receptor source for this set is a female donor with papillary thyroid cancer or a benign thyroid nodule (not recorded which). Some clones in this sample may be carry-over from other donors' samples.

V and J are TRBV5-1 and TRBJ2-3; D unresolved. The ends were cut back, 0 bases at V and 2 bases at J, with 7 bases in the middle. Germline V CDR1 and CDR2: SGHRS, YFSETQ. This CDR3 contains 14 residues. CDR3 protein: CASSLVLSTDTQYF. CDR3 nucleotides: TGCGCCAGCAGCTTGGTTCTATCCACAGATACGCAGTATTTT.

The chain couples TRBV5-1 to TRBJ2-2, with 7 positions matching TRBD2. The CDR3 runs to 15 residues. Per germline, CDR1 SGHRS and CDR2 YFSETQ. V gave up 7 bases and J gave up 3 bases; unmatched junction bases: 9. The CDR3 DNA is TGCGCCAGCGCTTCGTCCCTAGCGGACACCGGGGAGCTGTTTTTT. Translated: CASASSLADTGELFF.

In its sample, this clone was seen a few times. The chain joins TRBV6-1 to TRBJ2-1; a weak D match, TRBD2 (5 bases). With 4 bases removed from V and 6 bases from J, the gap between germline ends came to 16 bases. CDR3 length: 15 residues. The germline gives CDR1 MNHNS, CDR2 SASEGT. The CDR3 DNA is TGTGCCAGCAGTGGACGAGGGATGGTAAGCAATGAGCAGTTCTTC. Translating it yields CASSGRGMVSNEQFF.

There are a few counts of this clone. The chain uses TRBV19 and TRBJ1-2; 11 bases are shared with TRBD1. The CDR3 loop spans 15 amino acids. In germline, CDR1 is LNHDA, CDR2 SQIVND (reference sequence). The V gene end was trimmed by 8 bases and the J gene end by 6 bases; junction bases not matched to a gene: 11. This chain's CDR3 is CASRSQDRGQNGYTF. The CDR3 DNA is TGTGCCAGTCGGAGCCAGGACAGGGGGCAGAATGGCTACACCTTC. The full variable domain, in which reference TRBV19 and TRBJ1-2 provide the parts outside the CDR3, is DGGITQSPKYLFRKEGQNVTLSCEQNLNHDAMYWYRQDPGQGLRLIYYSQIVNDFQKGDIAEGYSVSREKKESFPLTVTSAQKNPTAFYLCASRSQDRGQNGYTFGSGTRLTVV.

Here the CDR3 DNA reads TGCGCCAGCAAGTATAGCGGGGGGGCCTACGAGCAGTACTTC. Protein sequence: CASKYSGGAYEQYF. The chain links TRBV5-1 to TRBJ2-7, with 11 bases that match TRBD2. Germline CDR1 is SGHRS and CDR2 is YFSETQ. With 6 bases clipped from V and 2 bases from J, the junction kept 4 bases outside the gene matches. This CDR3 spans 14 amino acids.

In this sample, this clone turned up a few times. The chain couples TRBV7-3 to TRBJ2-6; TRBD2 aligns across 7 bases. Germline CDR1 is SGHTA and CDR2 is FQGTGA. Trimming at V came to 1 base and at J to 7 bases, leaving 7 bases not matched to a gene. CDR3 length equals 16 residues. The CDR3 DNA reads as TGTGCCAGCAGCTTAATTGGACTAGGCCTTGCCAACGTCCTGACTTTC. Translation: CASSLIGLGLANVLTF.

This clone was seen only a few times. The V gene is TRBV28, the J gene TRBJ1-4; 7 bases fit TRBD1. Germline V gene lookup returns CDR1 MDHEN and CDR2 SYDVKM. The CDR3 length is 14 residues. The ends lost 4 bases at V and 6 bases at J; junction bases unmatched: 5. The CDR3 spells CASSSFDRDEKLFF. The CDR3 region has the DNA TGTGCCAGCAGTTCCTTCGACAGGGATGAAAAACTGTTTTTT.

This clone has more than one count but fewer than ten. The rearrangement uses TRBV6-1 and TRBJ2-7; 8 positions agree with TRBD2. From germline, CDR1 is MNHNS and CDR2 SASEGT. The CDR3 sequence is 14 residues long. V was pared by 3 bases and J by 2 bases, with 3 bases of the junction left unmatched. DNA of the CDR3: TGTGCCAGCAGTGACCGCGGGGGGCCCTACGAGCAGTACTTC. Encoded protein: CASSDRGGPYEQYF.

The sample holds a few counts of this clone. The genes are TRBV28 and TRBJ2-3; D not certain. Germline loops: CDR1 MDHEN, CDR2 SYDVKM. Between the trimmed V and J ends, which lost 2 bases and 2 bases, there was a span of 11 bases. The CDR3 consists of 15 residues. CDR3 protein: CASSLAGSPTDTQYF. The CDR3 DNA reads as TGTGCCAGCAGTTTAGCAGGATCTCCCACAGATACGCAGTATTTT.

A word on this clone: A much larger clone differs from this one at a single base, so this may be a read error. V is TRBV6-2 or TRBV6-3 and J is TRBJ2-2, with TRBD2 matching over 8 bases. The CDR3 has 17 amino acids. V dropped 5 bases and J dropped 4; count of bases not matched to a gene: 12. Germline values: CDR1 MNHEY, CDR2 SVGEGT. CDR3 amino acids: CASSNGGLGTGTGELFF. As DNA, the CDR3 is TGTGCCAGCAGTAACGGGGGACTAGGGACGGGCACCGGGGAGCTGTTTTTT.

The V call is TRBV7-6, the J call TRBJ1-5; no reliable D call. The CDR3 loop spans 13 amino acids. Germline V gene data show CDR1 as SGHVS and CDR2 as FNYEAQ. V was trimmed by 1 base and J by 0 bases, leaving 1 base between them. The CDR3: CASSLDSNQPQHF. The CDR3 nucleotides are TGTGCCAGCAGCTTAGATAGCAATCAGCCCCAGCATTTT.

Here the CDR3 reads CAWCPGTVIEQYF. In DNA, the CDR3 is TGTGCCTGGTGCCCTGGGACAGTAATCGAGCAGTACTTC. The rearrangement links TRBV11-2 to TRBJ2-7, with 7 bases fitting TRBD1. CDR3 length: 13 residues. V shed 11 bases and J 6 bases; nucleotides not matched to a gene: 13. Germline values: CDR1 SGHAT, CDR2 FQNNGV.

This sequence joins TRBV5-5 and TRBJ1-1; 10 bases line up with TRBD1. Losses at the gene ends were 4 bases for V and 2 bases for J; bases not matched to a gene: 5. CDR3 size: 15 residues. Germline V lookup: CDR1 SGHKS, CDR2 YYEKEE (reference sequence). The DNA for the CDR3 is TGTGCCAGCAGCCCGAGGACAGGGGGAAACACTGAAGCTTTCTTT. Amino acid sequence: CASSPRTGGNTEAFF.

This clone is large. The chain is built from TRBV14 and TRBJ2-1; maybe TRBD1 (5 bases). This CDR3 spans 16 amino acids. V was cut by 2 bases and J by 7 bases, with 18 bases left in between. Germline V gene lookup returns CDR1 SGHDN and CDR2 FVKESK. CDR3 in DNA: TGTGCCAGCAGCCAATCGTACGCAGGGTTGGATAATGAGCAGTTCTTC. It specifies CASSQSYAGLDNEQFF. The entire variable domain, with the rest obtained from reference TRBV14 and TRBJ2-1, is as follows: EAGVTQFPSHSVIEKGQTVTLRCDPISGHDNLYWYRRVMGKEIKFLLHFVKESKQDESGMPNNRFLAERTGGTYSTLKVQPAELEDSGVYFCASSQSYAGLDNEQFFGPGTRLTVL.

On this clone itself: One end of the junction varies from germline; a read error may be responsible. The chain links TRBV7-7 to TRBJ2-1; D not resolved. The CDR3 length is 14 residues. CDR1 is SSHAT, CDR2 FNYEAQ, per germline (reference sequence). The CDR3 DNA follows: TGTGCTAGCAGCTTGTTGGGCCAGTACAATGAGCAGTTCTTC. Its protein is CASSLLGQYNEQFF.

The V and J genes are TRBV5-1 and TRBJ2-5, with TRBD1 identical over 7 bases. The germline V gene has CDR1 SGHRS and CDR2 YFSETQ. This CDR3 is 14 amino acids long. Trimming cost V 4 bases and J 2 bases; bases outside gene matches: 5. CDR3 protein: CASSQGTVQETQYF. DNA for the CDR3: TGCGCCAGCAGCCAAGGGACAGTTCAAGAGACCCAGTACTTC.

In its sample, this clone was seen a few times. V and J are TRBV11-1 and TRBJ1-2; 7 nucleotides agree with TRBD1. Per the germline V gene, CDR1 is SGHAT and CDR2 is FQDESV (reference sequence). V lost 1 base and J lost 4; bases outside the gene matches: 9. The CDR3 extends over 16 amino acids. CDR3 protein: CASSLVSGTAAYGYTF. The CDR3 nucleotides are TGTGCCAGCAGCTTAGTATCCGGGACAGCCGCCTATGGCTACACCTTC.

This clone was counted a few times. Other DNA variants within this sample encode the same CDR3. The chain links TRBV28 to TRBJ2-2; TRBD2 agrees at 12 bases. CDR3 length: 15 amino acids. After removal of 3 bases from V and 7 bases from J, the junction contained 3 bases not matched to a gene. In germline, CDR1 is MDHEN, CDR2 SYDVKM. CDR3 DNA: TGTGCCAGCAGTTTTGGACTAGCGGGGATCGGGGAGCTGTTTTTT. Protein product: CASSFGLAGIGELFF.

The gene calls are TRBV6-2 or TRBV6-3 and TRBJ2-3; D ambiguous. This CDR3 has 12 amino acids. Trimming removed 6 bases from V and 2 bases from J, with 6 bases in between. CDR1 is MNHEY and CDR2 is SVGEGT in the germline V gene. CDR3 loop: CASRAVTDTQYF. The CDR3 DNA follows: TGTGCCAGCAGGGCCGTCACAGATACGCAGTATTTT.

V and J are TRBV7-2 and TRBJ2-2; 12 bases map to TRBD2. Losses at the gene ends were 3 bases for V and 1 base for J; bases not matched to a gene: 3. Germline values: CDR1 SGHTA, CDR2 FQGNSA. The CDR3 is made up of 17 amino acids. DNA of the CDR3: TGTGCCAGCAGCTTGGCGACTAGCGGGAGGAACACCGGGGAGCTGTTTTTT. This encodes CASSLATSGRNTGELFF.

This chain connects TRBV5-1 to TRBJ2-7; D may be TRBD1 (5 bases). Per the germline V gene, CDR1 is SGHRS and CDR2 is YFSETQ. The germline V and J ends were trimmed by 4 bases and 5 bases, with 13 bases remaining between them. The CDR3 has 13 amino acids. The CDR3, as DNA: TGCGCCAGCAGCCCACCTGGGGCGGACGAGCAGTACTTC. Residues: CASSPPGADEQYF.

This clone has only a few counts. The CDR3 loop is CASSFSGSSYEQYF. Here the CDR3 DNA reads TGCGCCAGCAGCTTTAGCGGAAGCTCCTACGAGCAGTACTTC. This sequence joins TRBV5-1 and TRBJ2-7, with D possibly matching TRBD2 (6 bases). The germline V gene has CDR1 SGHRS and CDR2 YFSETQ. The germline V and J ends were trimmed by 2 bases and 0 bases, with 9 bases remaining between them. The CDR3 runs to 14 residues.